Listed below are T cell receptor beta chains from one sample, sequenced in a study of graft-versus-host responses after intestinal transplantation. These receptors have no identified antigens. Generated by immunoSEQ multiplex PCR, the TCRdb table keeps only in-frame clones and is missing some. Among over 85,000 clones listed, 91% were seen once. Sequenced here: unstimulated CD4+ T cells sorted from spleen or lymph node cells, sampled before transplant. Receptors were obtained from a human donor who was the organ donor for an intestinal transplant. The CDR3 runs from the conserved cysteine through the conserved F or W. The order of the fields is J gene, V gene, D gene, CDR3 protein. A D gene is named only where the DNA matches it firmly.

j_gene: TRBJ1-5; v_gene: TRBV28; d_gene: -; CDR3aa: CASSQTTRQPQHF
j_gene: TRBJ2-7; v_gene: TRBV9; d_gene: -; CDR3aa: CASSVVGLGAEQYF
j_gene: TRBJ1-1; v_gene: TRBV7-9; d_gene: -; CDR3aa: CASSLLGVQAEAFF
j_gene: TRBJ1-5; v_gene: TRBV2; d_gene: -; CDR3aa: CASSRTGLSNQPQHF
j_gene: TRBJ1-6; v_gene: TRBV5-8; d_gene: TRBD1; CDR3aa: CASSPDRRNNSPLHF
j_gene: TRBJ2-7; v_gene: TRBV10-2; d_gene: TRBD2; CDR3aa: CASGRWGLATYEQYF
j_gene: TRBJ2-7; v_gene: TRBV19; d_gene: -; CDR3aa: CASSSSSYEQYF
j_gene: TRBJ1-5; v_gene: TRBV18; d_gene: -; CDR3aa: CASSPPGHSNQPQHF
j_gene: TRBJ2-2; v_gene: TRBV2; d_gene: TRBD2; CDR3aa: CASSGLAGVGNTGELFF
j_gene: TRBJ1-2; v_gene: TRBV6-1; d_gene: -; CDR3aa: CASSEFRRVGYTF
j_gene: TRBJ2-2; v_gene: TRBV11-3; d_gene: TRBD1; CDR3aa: CASSPSTGGGGELFF
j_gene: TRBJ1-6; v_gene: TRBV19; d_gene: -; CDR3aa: CASTTPGLGESPLHF
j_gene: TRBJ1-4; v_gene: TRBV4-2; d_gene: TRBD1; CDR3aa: CASSPQGTNEKLFF
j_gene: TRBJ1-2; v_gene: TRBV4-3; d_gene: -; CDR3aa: CASSPQDSLYGYTF
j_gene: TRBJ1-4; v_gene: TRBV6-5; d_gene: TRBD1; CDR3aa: CASRPRATGDKLFF
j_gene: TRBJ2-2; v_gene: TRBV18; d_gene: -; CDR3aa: CASSPRTATSNTGELFF